The text below deals with one TCR beta chain. This receptor's antigen is unknown. There are no base qualities to consult, and no much larger clone falls within one base. This sample is part of a study of shared clonotypes between healthy human individuals (TCRdb year 2020). Turning to the overall study: Three men and a couple of women, aged 18 to 49 years, made up the cohort. Between about 0.9 and 9 billion PBMCs per donor were obtained by leukapheresis. To estimate repertoire size and how much clonotypes are shared between individuals, the study performed deep sequencing of blood TCR repertoires from about five healthy adults. To increase sequencing depth and limit assay-specific biases, TCR repertoire library preparation and sequencing were carried out by different laboratories using diverse techniques.

The research as a whole found: The small number of donors limited the genetic and exposure-history diversity represented. Sampling was restricted to blood, and TCR repertoires in tissues likely differ from the TCR repertoires found in blood. Pairwise subsampling indicated that sequencing depth was expected to affect the degree of clonotype sharing among donors.

As encoded in the germline V gene, CDR1 is SGDLS while CDR2 is YYNGEE. Trimming leaves V shorter by 0 bases and J shorter by 5 bases, with the junction holding 6 bases beyond the gene matches. The cysteine opens and the phenylalanine closes a CDR3 of 15 amino acids. The DNA shown is the 45-base CDR3, in frame from base 1. Using the deep immunoSEQ assay, multiplex PCR amplified TCR CDR3 regions from genomic DNA. Extracted genomic DNA from each cell subset was spread evenly across all wells of several immunoSEQ 96-well plates, with each plate serving as a replicate. Each replicate PCR for unsorted PBMC received 300 to 350 ng genomic DNA, equal to 25,000 to 35,000 T cell genomes. Ten immunoSEQ deep assay plates were used to sequence the unsorted PBMC genomic DNA. Purified libraries were measured with a Qubit 3.0 fluorometer, size-checked on a Bioanalyzer 2100, and measured again with the KAPA Library Quantification kit. Every immunoSEQ 96-well plate was sequenced on a dedicated single-read 150-cycle Illumina NextSeq 550 flow cell. The original pipeline was this. The immunoSEQ output contained only junctional sequences without quality scores, so filtering could not match that applied to full-length reads. To assign V/J genes and CDR3, sequences were annotated against IMGT germline references using PyIR, a Python wrapper for IgBLAST v1.9. Any read was removed if the V/J assignment was weak (E-value above 1e-6), the CDR3 was missing, or the read contained stop codons, out-of-frame junctions, or ambiguous translated residues. A V3J clonotype was defined by an identical inferred V gene, J gene, and CDR3 amino acid sequence. The percentage overlap between two repertoires was calculated by dividing the number of shared unique clonotypes by the size of the smaller repertoire. RTK rarefaction, the Chao1 estimator, and Recon v2.1 estimates of unobserved clonotypes were used to assess repertoire richness. TCRdb took this table from immuneACCESS and kept in-frame rearrangements with V and J called. Such tables lack part of the clones; where checked against another copy, unresolved V genes explain under half of the gap, and the rest is unexplained. From that table come the V and J calls and clone size; the DNA was used to work out D and trimming. The sample table records about 560,000 clones; around three quarters of these occur just once. In total, the top ten clones hold 12% of the sample.

Healthy HIV-negative adults with no recently reported acute infections or vaccinations were included as donors. All donors were Caucasian adults living in Nashville, Tennessee, USA. For unsorted samples, roughly 86 million PBMCs were counted and genomic DNA was extracted with the QIAamp DNA Blood Mini kit. After blood collection by leukapheresis, PBMCs were isolated using Ficoll-Histopaque density gradient centrifugation and then cryopreserved in the vapor phase of liquid nitrogen. This TCR derives from a woman in her 40s in good health. Some clones in this sample may be carry-over from other donors' samples. Specimen: PBMCs. The sequence is built from TRBV9 and TRBJ2-3; TRBD2 aligns with 7 central bases. In nucleotides, the sequence is TGTGCCAGCAGCGTAGGCGGGAGTACCGAAGATACGCAGTATTTT. This sequence encodes CASSVGGSTEDTQYF.